This T cell receptor (beta chain) was profiled in a study of T cell clusters in autoimmune cytopenias. Measured by frequency, this clonotype is medium-sized (0.01 to 0.1%). One tube held mixed TRB-A and TRB-B primer pools for touch-down PCR. TCRdb reworked the multiplex PCR reads into one entry per CDR3 protein, no DNA. The sample holds nearly 5,500 distinct CDR3 sequences. This CDR3 contains 13 residues. Germline loops: CDR1 SGHNT, CDR2 YYREEE (reference sequence). Each sample's input was approximately 0.25 ug genomic DNA, 38,000 or so genome equivalents. This sample was shared with a second study, whose subject was T cell repertoires in aging, cancer and after chemotherapy. That source notes: Untreated cancer patients had significantly lower blood TCR diversity than age-matched healthy donors. In healthy donors, age-related TCR diversity loss mainly reflected lost richness.

The chain links TRBV5-4 to TRBJ2-3; lacking DNA, the TRBD1 call made by TCRdb goes unchecked. Input material: peripheral blood. This clonotype originated in a human donor in good health. CDR3 region: CASSLRGWGTQYF. Full variable domain (missing parts from reference TRBV5-4 and TRBJ2-3): ETGVTQSPTHLIKTRGQQVTLRCSSQSGHNTVSWYQQALGQGPQFIFQYYREEENGRGNFPPRFSGLQFPNYSSELNVNALELDDSALYLCASSLRGWGTQYFGPGTRLTVL.